Listed below are T cell receptor beta chains from one sample, sequenced in a study of blood T cell repertoires in COVID-19. This table comes from immunoSEQ multiplex PCR, and its TCRdb copy is limited to in-frame clones, with some not included. The sample comprises around 140,000 clones, around 89% of which are singletons, and 9% to 12% rests with the top ten. Sequencing used peripheral blood. The source of these receptors is a man aged 45 to 65 with acute or convalescent COVID-19. The CDR3 runs from the conserved cysteine through the conserved F or W. Fields, in order: CDR3 protein, CDR3 DNA, clone size, J gene, D gene, V gene. A D gene is named only where the DNA matches it firmly. Clone size is given for some rows only: seen once, a few or many times, or a class if the clone is expanded.

CDR3 protein: CASSLYRVQETQYF
CDR3 DNA: TGCGCCAGCAGCTTGTATCGGGTCCAAGAGACCCAGTACTTC
clone size: .
J gene: TRBJ2-5
D gene: .
V gene: TRBV5-1

CDR3 protein: CASRRNSPLHF
CDR3 DNA: TGTGCCAGCAGGAGGAATTCACCCCTCCACTTT
clone size: .
J gene: TRBJ1-6
D gene: .
V gene: TRBV12-3/TRBV12-4

CDR3 protein: CSASRLAAYNEQFF
CDR3 DNA: TGCAGTGCTAGTCGCCTAGCGGCCTACAATGAGCAGTTCTTC
clone size: .
J gene: TRBJ2-1
D gene: TRBD2
V gene: TRBV20-1

CDR3 protein: CASRLPQGANQPQHF
CDR3 DNA: TGTGCCAGTAGGTTACCGCAGGGGGCGAATCAGCCCCAGCATTTT
clone size: .
J gene: TRBJ1-5
D gene: TRBD1
V gene: TRBV19

CDR3 protein: CASSDGWDFYNEQFF
CDR3 DNA: TGTGCCAGCAGCGACGGTTGGGACTTCTACAATGAGCAGTTCTTC
clone size: .
J gene: TRBJ2-1
D gene: .
V gene: TRBV14

CDR3 protein: CASHSSGANVLTF
CDR3 DNA: TGTGCCAGCCATAGCTCTGGGGCCAACGTCCTGACTTTC
clone size: .
J gene: TRBJ2-6
D gene: .
V gene: TRBV6-5

CDR3 protein: CASSDRARGPQHF
CDR3 DNA: TGTGCCAGCAGCGACAGGGCCCGAGGGCCCCAGCATTTT
clone size: .
J gene: TRBJ1-5
D gene: TRBD1
V gene: TRBV5-4

CDR3 protein: CASSQAQRGGNEQFF
CDR3 DNA: TGCGCCAGCAGCCAAGCTCAGCGGGGGGGGAATGAGCAGTTCTTC
clone size: .
J gene: TRBJ2-1
D gene: TRBD2
V gene: TRBV4-1

CDR3 protein: CASSSPLAGGPYEQYF
CDR3 DNA: TGTGCCAGCAGCTCGCCCCTAGCGGGAGGCCCCTACGAGCAGTACTTC
clone size: .
J gene: TRBJ2-7
D gene: TRBD2
V gene: TRBV11-2

CDR3 protein: CATSDPQGHSNQPQHF
CDR3 DNA: TGTGCCACCAGTGACCCACAGGGTCATAGCAATCAGCCCCAGCATTTT
clone size: .
J gene: TRBJ1-5
D gene: .
V gene: TRBV24-1

CDR3 protein: CASSPTGDREPYEQYF
CDR3 DNA: TGTGCCAGCAGCCCCACTGGGGACAGGGAACCCTACGAGCAGTACTTC
clone size: .
J gene: TRBJ2-7
D gene: TRBD1
V gene: TRBV11-3

CDR3 protein: CASSSSTDTQYF
CDR3 DNA: TGCGCCAGCAGCTCGAGCACAGATACGCAGTATTTT
clone size: .
J gene: TRBJ2-3
D gene: .
V gene: TRBV5-1

CDR3 protein: CASSQDASVFPLHF
CDR3 DNA: TGTGCCAGCAGCCAAGATGCTAGCGTCTTCCCCCTCCACTTT
clone size: .
J gene: TRBJ1-6
D gene: .
V gene: TRBV3-1/TRBV3-2

CDR3 protein: CASSQDQNRDRGIYEQYF
CDR3 DNA: TGCGCCAGCAGCCAAGACCAGAACCGGGACAGGGGTATCTACGAGCAGTACTTC
clone size: .
J gene: TRBJ2-7
D gene: TRBD1
V gene: TRBV4-1

CDR3 protein: CASSRGTSGINYGYTF
CDR3 DNA: TGCGCCAGCAGCCGCGGGACGTCGGGAATTAACTATGGCTACACCTTC
clone size: few
J gene: TRBJ1-2
D gene: .
V gene: TRBV5-1

CDR3 protein: CASSLDLVSSEAFF
CDR3 DNA: TGTGCCAGCAGCTTAGATTTGGTGTCGAGTGAAGCTTTCTTT
clone size: .
J gene: TRBJ1-1
D gene: .
V gene: TRBV11-2

CDR3 protein: CASSPQGGRNTGELFF
CDR3 DNA: TGTGCCAGCAGCCCACAGGGAGGGCGGAACACCGGGGAGCTGTTTTTT
clone size: .
J gene: TRBJ2-2
D gene: .
V gene: TRBV7-6

CDR3 protein: CASSDGGSSYNEQFF
CDR3 DNA: TGCGCCAGCAGTGACGGCGGGAGCTCCTACAATGAGCAGTTCTTC
clone size: .
J gene: TRBJ2-1
D gene: TRBD2
V gene: TRBV10-1

CDR3 protein: CASSSGQGANGYTF
CDR3 DNA: TGTGCCAGCAGTTCGGGACAGGGGGCGAATGGCTACACCTTC
clone size: .
J gene: TRBJ1-2
D gene: TRBD1
V gene: TRBV6-5

CDR3 protein: CASSYNRAYSGNTIYF
CDR3 DNA: TGTGCCAGCAGTTATAACAGGGCATACTCTGGAAACACCATATATTTT
clone size: .
J gene: TRBJ1-3
D gene: .
V gene: TRBV13

CDR3 protein: CASSAQGESGYTF
CDR3 DNA: TGTGCCAGCAGTGCACAGGGCGAGTCTGGCTACACCTTC
clone size: .
J gene: TRBJ1-2
D gene: .
V gene: TRBV27

CDR3 protein: CASSLMGQGEEKLFF
CDR3 DNA: TGTGCCAGCAGCTTAATGGGACAGGGCGAAGAAAAACTGTTTTTT
clone size: .
J gene: TRBJ1-4
D gene: TRBD1
V gene: TRBV7-2

CDR3 protein: CAELGADSYEQYF
CDR3 DNA: TGTGCTGAGCTGGGGGCCGATTCCTACGAGCAGTACTTC
clone size: .
J gene: TRBJ2-7
D gene: .
V gene: TRBV7-7

CDR3 protein: CASYERQSYGYTF
CDR3 DNA: TGTGCCAGCTACGAGAGACAGTCCTATGGCTACACCTTC
clone size: .
J gene: TRBJ1-2
D gene: .
V gene: TRBV5-5

CDR3 protein: CASSPGLADTTGELFF
CDR3 DNA: TGTGCCAGCTCACCGGGACTAGCGGACACCACCGGGGAGCTGTTTTTT
clone size: .
J gene: TRBJ2-2
D gene: TRBD2
V gene: TRBV18

CDR3 protein: CASSIAGLPPGELFF
CDR3 DNA: TGTGCCAGTAGTATAGCGGGACTTCCCCCCGGGGAGCTGTTTTTT
clone size: .
J gene: TRBJ2-2
D gene: .
V gene: TRBV19

CDR3 protein: CASSPGTGSEKLFF
CDR3 DNA: TGCGCCAGCAGCCCCGGGACAGGGTCGGAAAAACTGTTTTTT
clone size: once
J gene: TRBJ1-4
D gene: TRBD1
V gene: TRBV5-1

CDR3 protein: CASSALAGGNTEAFF
CDR3 DNA: TGTGCCAGCAGCGCCCTCGCCGGGGGGAACACTGAAGCTTTCTTT
clone size: .
J gene: TRBJ1-1
D gene: .
V gene: TRBV2

CDR3 protein: CASSEPRGLKPQHF
CDR3 DNA: TGTGCCAGCAGTGAACCCAGGGGCCTAAAGCCCCAGCATTTT
clone size: .
J gene: TRBJ1-5
D gene: .
V gene: TRBV2

CDR3 protein: CASSVEIIAGDEQFF
CDR3 DNA: TGTGCCAGCAGCGTAGAGATAATAGCGGGGGATGAGCAGTTCTTC
clone size: .
J gene: TRBJ2-1
D gene: TRBD2
V gene: TRBV9

CDR3 protein: CASSYLDRNTEAFF
CDR3 DNA: TGCGCCAGCAGCTACCTAGATCGAAACACTGAAGCTTTCTTT
clone size: .
J gene: TRBJ1-1
D gene: .
V gene: TRBV5-1

CDR3 protein: CSVAEAFPYEQYF
CDR3 DNA: TGCAGCGTCGCGGAGGCTTTCCCCTACGAGCAGTACTTC
clone size: .
J gene: TRBJ2-7
D gene: .
V gene: TRBV29-1

CDR3 protein: CASSPGESLYGYTF
CDR3 DNA: TGCGCCAGCAGCCCTGGGGAGTCCCTCTATGGCTACACCTTC
clone size: .
J gene: TRBJ1-2
D gene: .
V gene: TRBV5-1

CDR3 protein: CASSHRQGTYEQYF
CDR3 DNA: TGTGCCAGCAGCCACAGACAGGGGACCTACGAGCAGTACTTC
clone size: .
J gene: TRBJ2-7
D gene: TRBD1
V gene: TRBV27

CDR3 protein: CASKSSRDIQYF
CDR3 DNA: TGTGCCAGCAAATCTAGTCGGGACATTCAGTACTTC
clone size: .
J gene: TRBJ2-4
D gene: .
V gene: TRBV2

CDR3 protein: CASRNHRGTTGELFF
CDR3 DNA: TGTGCCAGCAGAAACCACAGGGGAACCACCGGGGAGCTGTTTTTT
clone size: once
J gene: TRBJ2-2
D gene: TRBD1
V gene: TRBV28

CDR3 protein: CASSGQGRSSPLHF
CDR3 DNA: TGTGCCAGCAGTGGACAGGGGCGAAGTTCACCCCTCCACTTT
clone size: .
J gene: TRBJ1-6
D gene: TRBD1
V gene: TRBV28

CDR3 protein: CASSQGTSPYEQYF
CDR3 DNA: TGTGCCAGCTCGCAGGGGACTAGCCCGTACGAGCAGTACTTC
clone size: .
J gene: TRBJ2-7
D gene: TRBD2
V gene: TRBV27

CDR3 protein: CASSLVPGGRSDEQFF
CDR3 DNA: TGTGCCAGCAGCTTAGTTCCGGGAGGGAGAAGCGATGAGCAGTTCTTC
clone size: .
J gene: TRBJ2-1
D gene: TRBD2
V gene: TRBV7-9

CDR3 protein: CATTRLNRNQPQHF
CDR3 DNA: TGTGCCACCACTAGACTCAACCGCAATCAGCCCCAGCATTTT
clone size: .
J gene: TRBJ1-5
D gene: .
V gene: TRBV6-5

CDR3 protein: CASSYGTGLSPLHF
CDR3 DNA: TGTGCCAGCAGTTACGGGACAGGGCTTTCACCCCTCCACTTT
clone size: few
J gene: TRBJ1-6
D gene: TRBD1
V gene: TRBV6-5

CDR3 protein: CASRPGGPITEAFF
CDR3 DNA: TGTGCCAGTCGCCCGGGGGGACCCATTACTGAAGCTTTCTTT
clone size: .
J gene: TRBJ1-1
D gene: .
V gene: TRBV28

CDR3 protein: CASSGGAGYNEQFF
CDR3 DNA: TGTGCCAGCAGCGGGGGGGCGGGGTACAATGAGCAGTTCTTC
clone size: .
J gene: TRBJ2-1
D gene: TRBD2
V gene: TRBV27

CDR3 protein: CASSIQGSSNEKLFF
CDR3 DNA: TGTGCCAGTAGTATACAGGGGTCCTCTAATGAAAAACTGTTTTTT
clone size: .
J gene: TRBJ1-4
D gene: .
V gene: TRBV19

CDR3 protein: CASSSVGTPSDEQFF
CDR3 DNA: TGTGCCAGCAGTTCCGTAGGGACTCCCTCGGATGAGCAGTTCTTC
clone size: .
J gene: TRBJ2-1
D gene: .
V gene: TRBV5-6

CDR3 protein: CASSPDRTNEKLFF
CDR3 DNA: TGTGCCAGCTCCCCCGACAGAACTAATGAAAAACTGTTTTTT
clone size: .
J gene: TRBJ1-4
D gene: .
V gene: TRBV18